In this sample, the clone carrying this T cell receptor (beta chain) turned up many times. The antigen remains unidentified. These data come from a study of T cells in Graves' hyperthyroidism and ophthalmopathy. Amplified regions were TCR beta CDR3 sequences from RNA transcripts. The primer set for the first-round RT-PCR of the TCR CDR3 was HTBI. TCRdb ran MiXCR on the multiplex PCR reads and lists one entry per CDR3 protein. The sample lists around 300,000 distinct CDR3 sequences, 10% to 15% seen once, with 7.8% in the top ten. Each 10 ml fresh peripheral blood draw supplied the PBMCs. Study-level findings and limits: Ophthalmopathy and stable hyperthyroidism were told apart by a 13 V-J model. Model-based prediction identified ophthalmopathy a median roughly 6.1 months prior to its onset.

V was cut by 2 bases and J by 8 bases, with 18 bases left in between. The CDR3 runs 15 residues. The V gene's germline CDR1 is SGHTA and CDR2 FQGNSA. The receptor comes from a woman aged 25-40 years with Graves' hyperthyroidism that later progressed to Graves' ophthalmopathy. V usage is TRBV7-2 and J usage is TRBJ1-2; D unclear. Sequencing was carried out using blood. Here the CDR3 DNA reads TGTGCCAGCAGCTTACTGGGAGGGCAGGCCGCCGGCTACACCTTC. Protein product: CASSLLGGQAAGYTF.